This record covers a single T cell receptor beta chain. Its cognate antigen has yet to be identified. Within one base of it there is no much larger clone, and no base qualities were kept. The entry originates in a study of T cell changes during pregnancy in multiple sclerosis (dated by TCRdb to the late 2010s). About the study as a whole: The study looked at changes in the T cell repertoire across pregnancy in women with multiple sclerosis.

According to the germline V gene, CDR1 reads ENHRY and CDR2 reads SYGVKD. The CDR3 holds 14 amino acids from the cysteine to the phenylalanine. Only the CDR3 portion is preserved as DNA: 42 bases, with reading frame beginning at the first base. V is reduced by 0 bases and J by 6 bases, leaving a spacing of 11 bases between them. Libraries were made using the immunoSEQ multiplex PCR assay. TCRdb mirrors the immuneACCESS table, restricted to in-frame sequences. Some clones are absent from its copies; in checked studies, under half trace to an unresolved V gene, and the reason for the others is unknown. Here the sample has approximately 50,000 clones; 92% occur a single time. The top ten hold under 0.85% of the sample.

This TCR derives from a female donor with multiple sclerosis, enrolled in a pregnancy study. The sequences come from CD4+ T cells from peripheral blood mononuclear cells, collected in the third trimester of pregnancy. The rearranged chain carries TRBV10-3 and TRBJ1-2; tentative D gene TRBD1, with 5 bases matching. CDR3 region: CAISESGREDGYTF. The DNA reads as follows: TGTGCCATCAGTGAGTCGGGCAGGGAGGATGGCTACACCTTC.